The 24 T cell receptor beta chains listed next were all sequenced from one sample in a study of tumor-infiltrating lymphocytes in primary liver carcinoma. Bulk tissue was left unsorted, and RNA and DNA were co-extracted from 20-30 mg of it. TCR beta cDNA was prepared out of 500 ng total RNA by means of a constant-region primer. Slightly modified ARM-PCR served as the procedure for the TCR beta libraries. These libraries came from three rounds of nested multiplex PCR. It was with TRBV1-TRBV30 forward primers and a C-beta reverse primer that the first two PCR rounds were run, at approximately 10 cycles each. In TCRdb, the multiplex PCR reads were re-called with MiXCR into one record per CDR3 protein. The data contain about 75,000 distinct CDR3 sequences, roughly 69% of them singletons. Input material: tumor-adjacent normal liver tissue. The receptor source for this set is a man aged 40-49 years with primary liver carcinoma and hepatitis B virus infection.

This clonotype qualifies as medium-sized. The chain combines TRBV11-2 with TRBJ1-1; 8 bases fit TRBD1. The CDR3 is 16 amino acids. The germline CDR1 and CDR2 sequences are SGHAT and FQNNGV. V shed 1 base, J shed 5 bases, and the junction held 9 bases outside the gene matches. The DNA for the CDR3 is TGTGCCAGCAGCTTAGCCTACAGGGGGACGGGAACTGAAGCTTTCTTT. Residues: CASSLAYRGTGTEAFF.

This clonotype was seen many times. The chain employs TRBV5-1 and TRBJ1-2, with D possibly being TRBD1 (5 bases). Germline CDR1 SGHRS, CDR2 YFSETQ. This CDR3 region has 15 residues. V dropped 0 bases and J dropped 5 bases, with 14 bases sitting between them. The CDR3 loop reads CASSLDGDLLYGYTF. In nucleotides, the CDR3 is TGCGCCAGCAGCTTGGATGGGGACCTTCTTTATGGCTACACCTTC.

Notes on this clonotype: A read error may account for a junction end that differs from germline. This chain links TRBV6-6 with TRBJ1-1; no clear D. The CDR3 runs 13 residues. The V gene's germline CDR1 is MNHNY and CDR2 SVGAGI (reference sequence). In DNA form, the CDR3 reads TGTGCCAGCAGAAACGGGATGAACACTGAAGCCGTCTTT. Amino acids: CASRNGMNTEAVF.

This clonotype was found once. Lacking the conserved final phenylalanine or tryptophan, this CDR3 likely reflects a read error. The gene calls are TRBV6-5 and TRBJ2-7, with no clear D. The germline gives CDR1 MNHEY, CDR2 SVGAGI. This CDR3 is 14 amino acids long. The CDR3 loop is CASSSTSSSYEQYI. As DNA, the CDR3 is TGTGCCAGTAGTTCTACGTCGAGCTCCTACGAGCAGTACATC.

This CDR3 reads CASSERGGSNHPQYF. The CDR3 DNA reads TGTGCCAGCAGTGAACGTGGAGGGAGCAATCACCCCCAGTATTTT. J is TRBJ1-5 and V is TRBV6-1, with D tentatively TRBD2 (6 bases). The DNA end is more similar to TRBJ2-3, so the J call may be wrong. The CDR3 runs to 15 residues. Germline CDR1 is MNHNS and CDR2 is SASEGT.

Note on this clonotype: The junction and the germline gene differ at one end; a read error may be behind it. The rearrangement links TRBV5-6 to TRBJ1-6, with a weak D call TRBD1 (6 bases). The V gene's germline CDR1 is SGHDT and CDR2 YYEEEE. CDR3 length equals 15 residues. CDR3 protein: CASSMVGQRNSPLRF. The CDR3 coding sequence is TGTGCCAGCAGCATGGTTGGACAGCGCAATTCACCCCTCCGCTTT.

As to this clonotype: A read error is possible here, since a much larger clone lies one base away. The V gene is TRBV11-2, the J gene TRBJ2-7; TRBD2 matches at 8 bases. This CDR3 has 12 residues. J gave up 6 bases and V 9 bases, and 7 bases lay outside the gene matches. CDR1 and CDR2 (germline): SGHAT, FQNNGV. For the CDR3, the DNA is TGTGCCAGAAGCCCCGGGGGGGGCGAGCAGTACTTC. This encodes CARSPGGGEQYF.

A note on this clonotype: Without the conserved terminal phenylalanine or tryptophan, this CDR3 likely stems from a read error. The V gene is TRBV4-1, the J gene TRBJ1-2, with D tentatively TRBD1 (6 bases). CDR1 MGHRA and CDR2 YSYEKL come from the germline V gene. This CDR3 contains 20 residues. V gave up 0 bases and J gave up 1 base, with 24 bases separating them. CDR3 in amino acids: CASSQEGAQRSWPLNYGYTS. The CDR3 DNA reads TGCGCCAGCAGCCAAGAGGGGGCGCAACGATCGTGGCCCCTTAACTATGGCTACACCTCT.

About this clonotype: The junction differs from germline at one of its ends, possibly a read error. The gene calls are TRBV6-6 and TRBJ2-7; D perhaps matches TRBD2 (5 bases). There are 13 residues in the CDR3. The germline V gene has CDR1 MNHNY and CDR2 SVGAGI (reference sequence). The CDR3 here is CVSGLALNYEQYF. The CDR3 DNA follows: TGTGTCAGCGGTTTGGCCTTAAACTACGAGCAGTATTTC.

About this clonotype itself: A much more abundant neighbour one base away suggests this may be a read error. The J gene is TRBJ2-1, the V gene TRBV5-1; 8 bases align to TRBD2. Germline-derived CDR1 and CDR2 are SGHRS and YFSETQ. The V and J ends lost 3 bases and 1 base, in that order; junction bases with no gene match: 9. The CDR3 totals 17 residues. Here the CDR3 DNA reads TGCGCCAGCAGCTCGGGACTAGTGGGAGTATCCTACAATGAGCAGTTCTTC. It encodes CASSSGLVGVSYNEQFF.

On this clonotype itself: At one of its ends the junction is not consistent with the germline gene, which may arise from a read error. V and J are TRBV4-2 and TRBJ2-1, with TRBD2 identical over 10 bases. CDR1 LGHNA and CDR2 YNFKEQ come from the germline V gene. The CDR3 consists of 15 residues. The CDR3 sequence: CVSNQGRVAGGEQFF. The CDR3 DNA follows: TGTGTCAGCAACCAAGGTCGAGTAGCGGGGGGTGAGCAGTTCTTC.

Points on this clonotype: At one end the junction does not follow the germline gene, possibly because of a read error. The chain employs TRBV5-1 and TRBJ2-1; D unclear. Germline V lookup: CDR1 SGHRS, CDR2 YFSETQ. The CDR3 consists of 15 residues. The CDR3 sequence is CASSLGSSSYNGQFF. CDR3 nucleotide sequence: TGCGCCAGCAGCTTGGGTTCCAGCTCCTACAATGGGCAGTTCTTC.

A note on this clonotype: A much more abundant neighbour one base away suggests this may be a read error. This chain joins TRBV24-1 and TRBJ2-1, with D unresolved. The CDR3 covers 14 residues. Germline V CDR1 and CDR2: KGHDR, SFDVKD. V dropped 4 bases and J dropped 5 bases, with 11 bases sitting between them. The CDR3: CATSDRSGDNEQFF. In DNA form, the CDR3 reads TGTGCCACCAGTGACAGGAGTGGGGACAATGAGCAGTTCTTC.

Regarding this clonotype: An end of the junction differs from the germline gene, which may be a read error. The rearrangement uses TRBV4-1 and TRBJ1-4, with a weak D call TRBD1 (6 bases). This CDR3 is built from 15 residues. Per germline, CDR1 MGHRA and CDR2 YSYEKL. The CDR3 DNA sequence: TGTGCCGGCAGCCAACACAGGGCGATTAATGAAAAACTATTTTTT. Translated: CAGSQHRAINEKLFF.

This chain links TRBV6-6 with TRBJ1-5; D is unresolved. V lost 6 bases, J lost 16 bases, and 19 bases lay in between. Germline V CDR1 and CDR2: MNHNY, SVGAGI (reference sequence). The CDR3 covers 12 residues. This CDR3 is CASSRGNQPHHF. CDR3 in DNA: TGTGCCAGCAGCCGTGGCAATCAGCCGCACCATTTT.

Of note for this clonotype: This may be a read error, as it is one base from a much larger clone. The rearrangement joins TRBV7-8 to TRBJ1-4; 12 bases agree with TRBD1. There are 15 residues in the CDR3. The germline V gene has CDR1 SGHVS and CDR2 FQNEAQ. The V gene end was trimmed by 7 bases and the J gene end by 5 bases; junction bases not matched to a gene: 5. The CDR3 DNA follows: TGTGCCAGCAATATAGGGACAGGGGGCAATGAAAAACTGTTTTTT. This codes for CASNIGTGGNEKLFF.

This clonotype was counted once. V is TRBV6-2 or TRBV6-3 and J is TRBJ1-1; 7 bases are a match to TRBD1. Germline V gene lookup returns CDR1 MNHEY and CDR2 SVGEGT. This CDR3 has 16 amino acids. The CDR3 bases are TGTGCAAACAGTTACGGGACAGAAAGCCTGAACACTGAAGCTTTCTTT. Translation gives CANSYGTESLNTEAFF.

The rearrangement uses TRBV29-1 and TRBJ2-1, with D uncertain. The V gene's germline CDR1 is SQVTM and CDR2 ANQGSEA. The CDR3 spans 16 residues. Trimming shortened V by 3 bases and J by 0 bases, and 15 bases separated the two germline ends. Here the CDR3 reads CSVDLLGASSYNEQFF. The CDR3 nucleotides are TGCAGCGTTGATCTTCTGGGCGCAAGCTCCTACAATGAGCAGTTCTTC.

Of note for this clonotype: No conserved phenylalanine or tryptophan ends this CDR3, so it is likely a read error. CDR3 nucleotide sequence: TGTGCCAGCAGCTTACTCTTGGGATTAGCGGGAGAAACCTACGAGCAGTACTTG. This gives the protein CASSLLLGLAGETYEQYL. The chain recombines TRBV28 with TRBJ2-7; TRBD2 agrees at 9 bases. Germline CDR1 reads MDHEN; CDR2 reads SYDVKM. Trimming cost V 6 bases and J 2 bases; bases outside gene matches: 17. This CDR3 spans 18 amino acids.

A note on this clonotype: Germline and junction disagree at one end, which may indicate a read error. The gene calls are TRBV10-3 and TRBJ2-7; D ambiguous. Germline values: CDR1 ENHRY, CDR2 SYGVKD. This CDR3 contains 12 residues. CDR3 coding DNA: TGTGCCATTAGTGAAGCCAGGCAAGAGGAGTATTTC. Translating gives CAISEARQEEYF.

This clonotype was observed a handful of times. At one of its ends the junction is not consistent with the germline gene, which may arise from a read error. V and J are TRBV11-1 and TRBJ2-7, with D perhaps matching TRBD1 or TRBD2 (5 bases each). This CDR3 comprises 13 residues. Germline loops: CDR1 SGHAT, CDR2 FQDESV (reference sequence). DNA of the CDR3: TGTGCCATCAGCCCGGGGCTAGCAAGGGAGCAGTACTTC. Encoded protein: CAISPGLAREQYF.

This clonotype has a count of ten or more. The J gene is TRBJ2-3, the V gene TRBV5-6; possibly TRBD2 for D (5 bases). Between the trimmed V and J ends, which lost 1 base and 3 bases, there was a span of 9 bases. Germline V gene lookup returns CDR1 SGHDT and CDR2 YYEEEE. CDR3 length: 14 residues. CDR3 DNA sequence: TGTGCCAGCAGCTTGTGGCGGAGGACAGATACGCAGTATTTT. Residues: CASSLWRRTDTQYF.

This clonotype was detected ten times or more. The CDR3 DNA sequence: TGCGCCAGCAGGCCTTTTCCAGTTAGCAATCAGCCCCAGCATTTT. The encoded protein is CASRPFPVSNQPQHF. The V gene is TRBV5-1, the J gene TRBJ1-5, with D uncertain. Germline CDR1 is SGHRS and CDR2 is YFSETQ. V lost 5 bases and J lost 0, with 12 bases in between. The CDR3 length is 15 residues. The full variable domain, rest sourced from reference TRBV5-1 and TRBJ1-5, is KAGVTQTPRYLIKTRGQQVTLSCSPISGHRSVSWYQQTPGQGLQFLFEYFSETQRNKGNFPGRFSGRQFSNSRSEMNVSTLELGDSALYLCASRPFPVSNQPQHFGDGTRLSIL.

The V call is TRBV6-5, the J call TRBJ2-5; perhaps TRBD1 as D (5 bases). Deletions cut 2 bases from V and 5 bases from J, with 21 bases between. There are 17 residues in the CDR3. Looked up from germline, CDR1 is MNHEY and CDR2 is SVGAGI. CDR3 DNA: TGTGCCAGCAGTTACCCCGCGGCAGGGTGTGCTTTGGAGACCCAGTACTTC. Its translation: CASSYPAAGCALETQYF.